These T cell receptor beta chains were read from a single sample in a study of T-cell reconstitution after alpha-beta-depleted transplantation in children. TCRdb ran MiXCR on the PCR reads and lists one entry per CDR3 protein. The sample holds just over 200,000 distinct CDR3 sequences; approximately 8.4% are singletons and the top ten take less than 40%. The material sequenced was PBMCs, mostly from graft donor cells, taken 360 days after TCRalphabeta/CD19-depleted stem cell transplant. These receptor sequences come from a male patient aged 2-15 years who had a stem cell transplant for acute myeloid leukemia, so the T cells may come from the graft donor. Both conserved end residues are trimmed from each CDR3. The D gene is left open where the match is weak.

d_gene: -; v_gene: TRBV10-3; CDR3aa: AISELRVEQY
d_gene: TRBD1; v_gene: TRBV5-1; CDR3aa: ASSPFVGQDNILAKNIQY
d_gene: -; v_gene: TRBV12-5; CDR3aa: ASGRTGVLNYEQY
d_gene: -; v_gene: TRBV24-1; CDR3aa: ATSEARLMESQY
d_gene: -; v_gene: TRBV18; CDR3aa: ASSPREGTQETQY
d_gene: -; v_gene: TRBV5-1; CDR3aa: ASSVQGSTGELF
d_gene: -; v_gene: TRBV29-1; CDR3aa: SVVRGASGTGELF
d_gene: TRBD2; v_gene: TRBV12-3/TRBV12-4; CDR3aa: ASSPSGRAREQY
d_gene: TRBD1; v_gene: TRBV7-6; CDR3aa: ASSLDQGAYEQY
d_gene: TRBD2; v_gene: TRBV10-3; CDR3aa: AISESGTSGGYETQY
d_gene: TRBD2; v_gene: TRBV10-3; CDR3aa: AISEGLAGPVPYNEQF
d_gene: -; v_gene: TRBV5-1; CDR3aa: ASSLTSGAYNEQF
d_gene: TRBD1; v_gene: TRBV20-1; CDR3aa: SARGQGGNQPQH
d_gene: TRBD1; v_gene: TRBV30; CDR3aa: AQKRQGTQETQY
d_gene: TRBD1; v_gene: TRBV6-5; CDR3aa: ASSYSKTGGSGYGYT
d_gene: -; v_gene: TRBV7-2; CDR3aa: ASSPGSMDTQY
d_gene: -; v_gene: TRBV20-1; CDR3aa: SASTAGSLYGYT
d_gene: TRBD2; v_gene: TRBV30; CDR3aa: AWSPTPGTSGH
d_gene: -; v_gene: TRBV18; CDR3aa: ASSRGAAYNEQF
d_gene: -; v_gene: TRBV12-3/TRBV12-4; CDR3aa: ASSFVQGPFNYGYT
d_gene: TRBD1; v_gene: TRBV7-9; CDR3aa: ASSLAWTGNTEAF
d_gene: TRBD1; v_gene: TRBV4-3; CDR3aa: ASSQGTGGAGDTQY
d_gene: TRBD1; v_gene: TRBV12-3/TRBV12-4; CDR3aa: ASSTGQGLETQY
d_gene: -; v_gene: TRBV12-3/TRBV12-4; CDR3aa: ASRPTRIQETQY
d_gene: -; v_gene: TRBV12-3/TRBV12-4; CDR3aa: ASSFGLALDEQY
d_gene: -; v_gene: TRBV20-1; CDR3aa: SAPSGWDTQY
d_gene: -; v_gene: TRBV9; CDR3aa: ASSVELTGRSSYNEQF
d_gene: -; v_gene: TRBV9; CDR3aa: ASSVGVRRANTGELF
d_gene: -; v_gene: TRBV2; CDR3aa: ASSEGQHPYGYT
d_gene: TRBD2; v_gene: TRBV12-3/TRBV12-4; CDR3aa: ASRRENSGIAKNIQY